This T cell receptor (beta chain) was identified in a study of cytomegalovirus exposure and HLA in healthy donors. Study-wide results and caveats: In a later analysis, first-cohort TCR clusters were found to tend to co-occur in the 120 or so validation repertoires. Listed as cytomegalovirus-associated were 150 to 200 TCR beta chains. High specificity and sensitivity for cytomegalovirus status were reported for the classifier.

TCRdb keeps only in-frame clones here, not all; method: immunoSEQ multiplex PCR. The sample records 140,000 to 150,000 clones, 80% to 90% being singletons. Notes on this clone: As yet, its antigen is unknown.

Material: PBMCs. The source of this sequence is a man aged 18 to 29 in good health and CMV-seropositive.

The chain's CDR3 is CASSSGDGNTIYF. In DNA form, the CDR3 reads TGTGCCAGCAGTTCAGGGGATGGAAACACCATATATTTT. The rearrangement uses TRBV28 and TRBJ1-3; possibly TRBD1 for D (6 bases). This CDR3 comprises 13 residues. The germline CDR1 and CDR2 sequences are MDHEN and SYDVKM. Trimming pared 4 bases from V and 3 bases from J, leaving 7 bases between. The whole variable domain, remainder taken from reference TRBV28 and TRBJ1-3, is DVKVTQSSRYLVKRTGEKVFLECVQDMDHENMFWYRQDPGLGLRLIYFSYDVKMKEKGDIPEGYSVSREKKERFSLILESASTNQTSMYLCASSSGDGNTIYFGEGSWLTVV.